Shown below are 25 T cell receptor beta chains from a single sample sequenced in a study of blood T cell repertoires in COVID-19. Sequenced by immunoSEQ multiplex PCR; TCRdb stores in-frame clones only, minus some. The sample records some 110,000 clones, about 74% being singletons. The sequenced material came from peripheral blood. The receptor set was obtained from a man of 80 years or more with COVID-19, enrolled during active disease.

The CDR3 sequence: CASSLGGTGARTGELFF. The CDR3 coding sequence is TGTGCCAGCAGTTTAGGGGGGACAGGGGCCCGGACCGGGGAGCTGTTTTTT. The rearrangement joins TRBV28 to TRBJ2-2; 10 bases line up with TRBD1. Germline V gene lookup returns CDR1 MDHEN and CDR2 SYDVKM. V was pared by 2 bases and J by 5 bases, with 8 bases of the junction left unmatched. CDR3 length: 17 residues.

This clone was found a few times. This chain connects TRBV13 to TRBJ1-3, with D tentatively TRBD1 (6 bases). CDR1 and CDR2 (germline): PRHDT, FYEKMQ (reference sequence). Trimming cost V 5 bases and J 3 bases, with 14 bases left between them. CDR3 length: 15 residues. The CDR3 region is CASSPEGVGGNTIYF. In DNA, the CDR3 is TGTGCCAGCAGCCCAGAGGGGGTCGGTGGAAACACCATATATTTT. Using reference TRBV13 and TRBJ1-3 for the parts outside the CDR3, the full variable domain is AAGVIQSPRHLIKEKRETATLKCYPIPRHDTVYWYQQGPGQDPQFLISFYEKMQSDKGSIPDRFSAQQFSDYHSELNMSSLELGDSALYFCASSPEGVGGNTIYFGEGSWLTVV.

The gene calls are TRBV12-3 or TRBV12-4 and TRBJ1-5, with 8 nucleotides matching TRBD1. CDR3 length: 13 amino acids. After removal of 7 bases from V and 7 bases from J, the junction contained 6 bases not matched to a gene. CDR3 loop: CASNDRGLQPQHF. The CDR3 DNA follows: TGTGCCAGCAACGACAGGGGACTCCAGCCCCAGCATTTT.

This chain joins TRBV5-5 and TRBJ1-5; maybe TRBD1 (5 bases). CDR3 length: 14 amino acids. Per the germline V gene, CDR1 is SGHKS and CDR2 is YYEKEE (reference sequence). V lost 0 bases and J 5 bases, leaving 9 bases between the germline ends. The CDR3 DNA sequence: TGTGCCAGCAGCTTGGTGGGGGGGGATCAGCCCCAGCATTTT. Translating it yields CASSLVGGDQPQHF.

This clone was seen only once. The chain joins TRBV7-9 to TRBJ2-3; a weak D match, TRBD1 (5 bases). V shed 5 bases and J shed 0 bases, with 9 bases lying between them. The CDR3 loop spans 14 amino acids. Germline V lookup: CDR1 SEHNR, CDR2 FQNEAQ (reference sequence). The CDR3 nucleotides read TGTGCCAGCAGCCCAGGGATGAGCACAGATACGCAGTATTTT. Translated: CASSPGMSTDTQYF.

This clone was counted only a few times. The chain couples TRBV7-2 to TRBJ2-5; D is possibly TRBD1 (6 bases). Germline V lookup: CDR1 SGHTA, CDR2 FQGNSA. This CDR3 region has 15 residues. Trimming took 1 base from V and 2 from J, leaving 11 bases between them. CDR3 residues: CASSLVRGTQETQYF. In nucleotides, the CDR3 is TGTGCCAGCAGCTTAGTAAGGGGGACGCAAGAGACCCAGTACTTC.

The chain has TRBV28 and TRBJ2-5; D is undetermined. Germline values: CDR1 MDHEN, CDR2 SYDVKM. The CDR3 loop spans 15 amino acids. The germline V and J ends were trimmed by 7 bases and 5 bases, with 20 bases remaining between them. DNA for the CDR3: TGTGCCAGCATGCCCAACTTCGGGTCGATGGAGACCCAGTACTTC. This gives the protein CASMPNFGSMETQYF.

The chain employs TRBV6-2 or TRBV6-3 and TRBJ2-2; perhaps TRBD1 as D (5 bases). Trimming pared 4 bases from V and 4 bases from J, leaving 10 bases between. Looked up from germline, CDR1 is MNHEY and CDR2 is SVGEGT. This CDR3 region has 14 residues. This chain's CDR3 is CASSLRQSTGELFF. CDR3 nucleotides: TGTGCCAGCAGTTTAAGACAGAGCACCGGGGAGCTGTTTTTT.

The rearrangement links TRBV27 to TRBJ2-3, with 9 bases matching TRBD1. There are 15 residues in the CDR3. With 3 bases clipped from V and 3 bases from J, the junction kept 4 bases outside the gene matches. Germline CDR1 MNHEY, CDR2 SMNVEV (reference sequence). The CDR3, as DNA: TGTGCCAGCAGTTTTTGGGACAGGGTGACAGATACGCAGTATTTT. Translation gives CASSFWDRVTDTQYF.

This CDR3 reads CASSLPGVGSPLHF. DNA for the CDR3: TGTGCCAGCAGCTTGCCGGGGGTGGGTTCACCCCTCCACTTT. V gene TRBV5-6 combines with J gene TRBJ1-6, with D possibly TRBD1 on 5 matching bases. Germline lookup yields CDR1 SGHDT and CDR2 YYEEEE. Deletions cut 1 base from V and 9 bases from J, with 11 bases between. CDR3 length equals 14 residues. The full variable domain, completed using reference TRBV5-6 and TRBJ1-6, is DAGVTQSPTHLIKTRGQQVTLRCSPKSGHDTVSWYQQALGQGPQFIFQYYEEEERQRGNFPDRFSGHQFPNYSSELNVNALLLGDSALYLCASSLPGVGSPLHFGNGTRLTVT.

V and J are TRBV25-1 and TRBJ2-4; 7 bases match TRBD2. CDR3 length equals 15 residues. Germline CDR1 MGHDK, CDR2 SYGVNS. Losses at the gene ends were 1 base for V and 4 bases for J; bases not matched to a gene: 4. CDR3 bases: TGTGCCAGCAGTGAATGGCGGGAGTGGAAAAACATTCAGTACTTC. This codes for CASSEWREWKNIQYF.

The gene calls are TRBV5-3 and TRBJ2-1; 7 bases map to TRBD1. TRBV5-3 is an open reading frame, and its role is uncertain. V trimming: 3 bases; J trimming: 5 bases; junction bases outside the gene matches: 8. The CDR3 sequence is 15 residues long. CDR3 DNA sequence: TGTGCCAGAAGCTCGGAGACAGGGTCGGACAATGAGCAGTTCTTC. As protein: CARSSETGSDNEQFF.

This clone was picked up a small number of times. This chain joins TRBV15 and TRBJ2-3; D is unclear. The CDR3 totals 13 residues. The V gene's germline CDR1 is LNHNV and CDR2 YYDKDF (reference sequence). Trimming pared 5 bases from V and 5 bases from J, leaving 11 bases between. CDR3: CATSVGLGDTQYF. The DNA of the CDR3 is TGTGCCACCAGCGTGGGCCTTGGAGATACGCAGTATTTT. The variable domain in full, with the rest retrieved from reference TRBV15 and TRBJ2-3, is DAMVIQNPRYQVTQFGKPVTLSCSQTLNHNVMYWYQQKSSQAPKLLFHYYDKDFNNEADTPDNFQSRRPNTSFCFLDIRSPGLGDTAMYLCATSVGLGDTQYFGPGTRLTVL.

The chain is built from TRBV6-2 or TRBV6-3 and TRBJ1-5; 10 bases are a match to TRBD1. The ends lost 4 bases at V and 7 bases at J; junction bases unmatched: 7. Germline CDR1 MNHEY, CDR2 SVGEGT. The CDR3 runs to 15 residues. CDR3 sequence: CASSSPGQGRQPQHF. The CDR3 bases are TGTGCCAGCAGTTCCCCGGGACAGGGGAGACAGCCCCAGCATTTT.

This clone was found once. J is TRBJ1-2 and V is TRBV7-2, with a possible D match to TRBD1 (5 bases). V lost 5 bases to trimming and J lost 1 base, with 11 bases between them. Germline CDR1 SGHTA, CDR2 FQGNSA. The CDR3 sequence is 14 residues long. CDR3 region: CASSPRQLNYGYTF. The CDR3 coding sequence is TGTGCCAGCAGCCCAAGACAGCTTAACTATGGCTACACCTTC.

This chain joins TRBV20-1 and TRBJ2-7; TRBD2 is a possible D gene (5 bases). The V gene's germline CDR1 is DFQATT and CDR2 SNEGSKA (reference sequence). With 3 bases removed from V and 3 bases from J, the gap between germline ends came to 15 bases. The CDR3 contains 14 residues. CDR3 DNA sequence: TGCAGTGCTAGTGACATTCGCAGCGGCTACGAGCAGTACTTC. It is translated as CSASDIRSGYEQYF.

The chain is built from TRBV6-5 and TRBJ1-6; TRBD1 matches 7 bases. The CDR3 runs to 14 residues. Trimming took 5 bases from V and 8 from J; bases not matched to a gene: 6. Germline V gene data show CDR1 as MNHEY and CDR2 as SVGAGI. The CDR3 nucleotides read TGTGCCAGCAGTCGAGGGGGCTCGTATTCACCCCTCCACTTT. Its protein product is CASSRGGSYSPLHF.

This clone turned up a few times. This chain uses TRBV24-1 with TRBJ2-2; 9 nucleotides line up with TRBD1. Unmatched junction bases numbered 5, after V lost 4 bases and J lost 3 bases. The CDR3 totals 16 residues. CDR1 is KGHDR and CDR2 is SFDVKD in the germline V gene. The CDR3: CATSESGTGYTGELFF. CDR3 coding DNA: TGTGCCACCAGTGAATCCGGGACAGGGTACACCGGGGAGCTGTTTTTT.

The V gene is TRBV5-1, the J gene TRBJ2-1; 7 bases are a match to TRBD2. This CDR3 is 13 amino acids long. The V gene's germline CDR1 is SGHRS and CDR2 YFSETQ. V shed 6 bases and J 9 bases; nucleotides not matched to a gene: 9. For the CDR3, the DNA is TGCGCCAGCAAACTTGCGGGAGACGCTGAGCAGTTCTTC. Translating gives CASKLAGDAEQFF.

The V gene is TRBV28, the J gene TRBJ1-2, with 8 bases lining up with TRBD1. J gave up 7 bases and V 6 bases, and 7 bases lay outside the gene matches. This CDR3 is 13 amino acids long. The germline V gene encodes CDR1 MDHEN and CDR2 SYDVKM. CDR3 sequence: CASRSGQERGYTF. The DNA for the CDR3 is TGTGCCAGCAGGTCGGGACAGGAACGTGGCTACACCTTC.

The chain recombines TRBV6-2 or TRBV6-3 with TRBJ2-1; D is perhaps TRBD2 (6 bases). CDR1 is MNHEY, CDR2 SVGEGT, per germline. V lost 0 bases and J 14 bases, leaving 14 bases between the germline ends. CDR3 size: 13 residues. CDR3 amino acids: CASSYSKRASEFF. The CDR3 DNA reads as TGTGCCAGCAGTTACTCGAAGAGGGCTAGCGAGTTCTTC.

The genes are TRBV18 and TRBJ2-5, with 8 bases aligning to TRBD1. Germline CDR1 and CDR2: KGHSH and LQKENI. Losses at the gene ends were 2 bases for V and 6 bases for J; bases not matched to a gene: 5. The CDR3 has 14 residues. The CDR3 here is CASSPGQGAKTQYF. In DNA, the CDR3 is TGTGCCAGCTCACCAGGTCAGGGGGCCAAGACCCAGTACTTC. The full variable domain, in which reference TRBV18 and TRBJ2-5 provide the parts outside the CDR3, is NAGVMQNPRHLVRRRGQEARLRCSPMKGHSHVYWYRQLPEEGLKFMVYLQKENIIDESGMPKERFSAEFPKEGPSILRIQQVVRGDSAAYFCASSPGQGAKTQYFGPGTRLLVL.

Only one count was recorded for this clone. The genes are TRBV5-1 and TRBJ2-7, with D possibly TRBD2 on 6 matching bases. The CDR3 is made up of 15 amino acids. CDR1 SGHRS and CDR2 YFSETQ come from the germline V gene. V was cut by 1 base and J by 3 bases, with 14 bases left in between. As DNA, the CDR3 is TGCGCCAGCAGCTTGATGCTAGCGTCTTACTACGAGCAGTACTTC. It translates to CASSLMLASYYEQYF.

CDR3 in DNA: TGTGCCAGCAGTTACGCTAGCGGTAGCCTCTACGAGCAGTACTTC. Translating it yields CASSYASGSLYEQYF. The rearrangement joins TRBV6-2 or TRBV6-3 to TRBJ2-7; TRBD2 matches at 7 bases. The CDR3 runs to 15 residues. In germline, CDR1 is MNHEY, CDR2 SVGEGT. V lost 2 bases, J lost 3 bases, and 7 bases stayed unmatched.

In this sample, this clone turned up a few times. The chain combines TRBV2 with TRBJ1-2; 11 positions match TRBD1. J was trimmed by 7 bases and V by 10 bases; bases with no gene match: 8. Germline lookup yields CDR1 SNHLY and CDR2 FYNNEI. This CDR3 region has 13 residues. CDR3 sequence (DNA): TGTGCCACCATGGGACAGGGGGAAGCTGGCTACACCTTC. Its translation: CATMGQGEAGYTF.